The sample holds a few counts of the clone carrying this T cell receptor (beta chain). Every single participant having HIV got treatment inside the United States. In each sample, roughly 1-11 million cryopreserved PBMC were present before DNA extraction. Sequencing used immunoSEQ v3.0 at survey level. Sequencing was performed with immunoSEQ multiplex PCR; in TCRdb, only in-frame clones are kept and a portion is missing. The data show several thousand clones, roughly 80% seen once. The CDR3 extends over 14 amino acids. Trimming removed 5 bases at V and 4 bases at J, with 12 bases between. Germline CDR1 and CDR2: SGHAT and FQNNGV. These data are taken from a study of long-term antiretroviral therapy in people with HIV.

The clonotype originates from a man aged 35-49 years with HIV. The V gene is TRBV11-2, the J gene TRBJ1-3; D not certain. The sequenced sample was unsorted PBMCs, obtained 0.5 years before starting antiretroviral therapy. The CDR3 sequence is CASSPFIRGNTIYF. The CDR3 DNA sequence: TGTGCCAGCAGCCCGTTTATAAGGGGAAACACCATATATTTT.